This T cell receptor beta chain was recovered during a study of CD8 T cells in Susac syndrome. The controls were healthy donors who were matched for age and sex. Germline V gene sequence: CDR1 SEHNR, CDR2 FQNEAQ (reference sequence). V was pared by 5 bases and J by 5 bases, with 8 bases of the junction left unmatched. The CDR3 spans 14 residues. A quantity of about 0.5 to 1 ug RNA underwent reverse transcription using random hexamers. With immunoSEQ multiplex PCR, TCR beta CDR3 was amplified across 54 Vbeta and 13 Jbeta. A single record per CDR3 protein comes from TCRdb applying MiXCR to the immunoSEQ multiplex PCR reads. The sample consists of over 80,000 distinct CDR3 sequences, 85% to 95% of them appearing once.

The receptor comes from a human donor in good health. Sequencing used CD8+ T cells from PBMCs. The chain recombines TRBV7-9 with TRBJ1-1; 7 bases align to TRBD1. The CDR3: CASSITGVWTEAFF. The CDR3 region has the DNA TGTGCCAGCAGCATAACAGGGGTATGGACTGAAGCTTTCTTT.